This T cell receptor beta chain was identified in a study of cytomegalovirus exposure and HLA in healthy donors. Study at large: In an early release, HLA-typed donors contributed tens of millions of unique TCR sequences. Study-wide results and caveats: Later, TCR association rates were found to vary by HLA locus, highest for DRB1 and lowest for HLA-C. Later analysis suggested links between common viral pathogens and several top significant clusters. The classifier, whose performance was assessed in both the original and validation cohorts, reportedly diagnosed cytomegalovirus status with high specificity and sensitivity.

PCR used 60 Vbeta primers and 13 Jbeta primers. Sequencing used immunoSEQ multiplex PCR; TCRdb keeps in-frame clones, though not all of them. The sample includes 130,000 or so clones. In the case of this clone: Antigen: not known.

Trimming cost V 8 bases and J 3 bases; bases outside gene matches: 1. This CDR3 is 12 amino acids long. CDR1 and CDR2 from the germline V gene are MNHEY and SVGAGI. The clonotype comes from a woman younger than 30 in good health and CMV-seronegative. The rearrangement joins TRBV6-5 to TRBJ1-3; 7 nucleotides line up with TRBD1. Sequences were obtained from PBMCs. Here the CDR3 reads CASGTDGNTIYF. DNA of the CDR3: TGTGCCAGCGGGACAGATGGAAACACCATATATTTT.